This T cell receptor (beta chain) was recorded in a study of shared clonotypes between healthy human individuals. About the research overall: Donor ages ranged 18 to 49 years: a couple of women, a few men.

Study conclusions and caveats: The donor pool, a small one, limited the genetic and exposure-history diversity represented.

V lost 5 bases and J 10 bases, leaving 22 bases between the germline ends. Germline-derived CDR1 and CDR2 are SGHRS and YFSETQ. The CDR3 covers 14 residues. Regarding this clone: The antigen is undetermined.

Terminally differentiated effector memory CD45RA+ cells were excluded from the naive CD8 cells, which were CD45RO-negative and positively selected for CCR7. Original processing notes: As immunoSEQ supplied junction-only sequences (without quality scores), filtering differed. Assay used: immunoSEQ multiplex PCR; TCRdb lists only in-frame clones, some missing. From that table come the V and J calls and clone size; the DNA was used to work out D and trimming. The sample gives roughly 1,800,000 clones, approximately 94% of which show up once; around 1.2% is in the top ten. The chain employs TRBV5-1 and TRBJ2-7; D remains ambiguous. The sequenced sample consisted of naive CD8+ T cells sorted from blood. The source of this sequence is a man aged 18 to 35 in good health. The CDR3 reads CASRLDGFSLLQYF. The CDR3 DNA is TGCGCCAGCAGACTGGACGGTTTTAGCCTGTTACAGTACTTC.